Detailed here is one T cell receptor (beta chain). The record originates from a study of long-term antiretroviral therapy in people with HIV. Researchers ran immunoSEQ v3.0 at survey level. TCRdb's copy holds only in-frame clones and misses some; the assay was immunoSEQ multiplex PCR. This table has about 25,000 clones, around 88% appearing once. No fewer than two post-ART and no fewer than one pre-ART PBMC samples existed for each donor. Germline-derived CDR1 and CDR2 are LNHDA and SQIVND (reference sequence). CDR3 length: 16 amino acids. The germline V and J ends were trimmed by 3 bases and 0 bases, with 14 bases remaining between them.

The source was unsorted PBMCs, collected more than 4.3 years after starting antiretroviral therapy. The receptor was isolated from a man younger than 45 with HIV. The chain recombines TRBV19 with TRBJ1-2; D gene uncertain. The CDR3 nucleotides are TGTGCCAGTAGTATGAGGGCGCGAGCCCCTAACTATGGCTACACCTTC. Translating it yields CASSMRARAPNYGYTF.